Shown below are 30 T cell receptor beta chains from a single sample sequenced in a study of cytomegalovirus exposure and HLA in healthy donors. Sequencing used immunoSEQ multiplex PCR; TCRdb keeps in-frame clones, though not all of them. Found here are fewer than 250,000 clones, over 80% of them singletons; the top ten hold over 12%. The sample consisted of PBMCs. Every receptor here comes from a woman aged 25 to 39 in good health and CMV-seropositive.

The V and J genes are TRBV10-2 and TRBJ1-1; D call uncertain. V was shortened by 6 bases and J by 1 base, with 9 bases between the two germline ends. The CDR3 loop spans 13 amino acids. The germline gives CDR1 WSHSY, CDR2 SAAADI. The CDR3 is CASRVGSNTEAFF. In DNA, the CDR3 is TGCGCCAGCAGGGTGGGATCGAACACTGAAGCTTTCTTT.

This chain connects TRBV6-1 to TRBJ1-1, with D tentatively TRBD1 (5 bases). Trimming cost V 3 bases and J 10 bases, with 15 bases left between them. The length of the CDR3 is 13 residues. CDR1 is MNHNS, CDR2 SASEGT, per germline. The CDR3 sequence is CASSDSGAPAAFF. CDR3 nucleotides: TGTGCCAGCAGTGATAGTGGGGCCCCCGCAGCTTTCTTT.

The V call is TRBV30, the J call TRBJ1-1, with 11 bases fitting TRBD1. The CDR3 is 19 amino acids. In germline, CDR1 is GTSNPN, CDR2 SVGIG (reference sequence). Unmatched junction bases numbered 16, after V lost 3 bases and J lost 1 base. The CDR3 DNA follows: TGTGCCTGGAGACTTCCGGACAGGGGGCTTAGGGGTGGGAACACTGAAGCTTTCTTT. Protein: CAWRLPDRGLRGGNTEAFF.

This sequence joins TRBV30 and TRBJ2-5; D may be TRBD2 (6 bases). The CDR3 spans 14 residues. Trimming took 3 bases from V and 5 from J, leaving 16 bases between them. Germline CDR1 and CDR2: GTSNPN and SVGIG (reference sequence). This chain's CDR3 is CAWSLGGTRETQYF. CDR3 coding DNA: TGTGCCTGGAGCCTTGGGGGGACGAGGGAGACCCAGTACTTC.

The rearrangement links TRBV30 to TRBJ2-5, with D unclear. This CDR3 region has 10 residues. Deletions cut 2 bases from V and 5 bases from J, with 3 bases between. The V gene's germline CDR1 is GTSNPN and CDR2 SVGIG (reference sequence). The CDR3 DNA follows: TGTGCCTGGAGTAGGGAGACCCAGTACTTC. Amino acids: CAWSRETQYF.

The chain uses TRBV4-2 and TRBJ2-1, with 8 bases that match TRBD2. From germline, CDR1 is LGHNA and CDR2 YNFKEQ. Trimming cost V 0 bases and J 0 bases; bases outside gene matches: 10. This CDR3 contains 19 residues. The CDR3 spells CASSQDIPRGLGSYNEQFF. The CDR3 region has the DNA TGTGCCAGCAGCCAAGATATCCCGAGGGGACTAGGCTCCTACAATGAGCAGTTCTTC.

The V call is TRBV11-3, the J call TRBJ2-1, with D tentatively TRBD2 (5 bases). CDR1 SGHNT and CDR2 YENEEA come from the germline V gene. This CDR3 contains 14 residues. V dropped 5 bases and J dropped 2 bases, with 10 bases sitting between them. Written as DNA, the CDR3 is TGTGCCAGCAGCCGGGGTGGTCCCTACAATGAGCAGTTCTTC. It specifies CASSRGGPYNEQFF.

The CDR3 here is CASSRLAGGPSEQFF. The CDR3 nucleotides read TGTGCCAGCAGTAGACTAGCGGGAGGGCCGAGTGAGCAGTTCTTC. The chain uses TRBV14 and TRBJ2-1, with TRBD2 identical over 14 bases. This CDR3 region has 15 residues. The V and J ends lost 6 bases and 9 bases, in that order; junction bases with no gene match: 7. The germline gives CDR1 SGHDN, CDR2 FVKESK.

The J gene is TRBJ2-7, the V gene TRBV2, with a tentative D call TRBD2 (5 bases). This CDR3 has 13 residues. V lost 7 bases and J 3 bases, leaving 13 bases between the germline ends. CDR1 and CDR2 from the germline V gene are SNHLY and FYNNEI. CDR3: CASTSPLLYEQYF. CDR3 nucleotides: TGTGCCAGCACTAGCCCCCTGCTCTACGAGCAGTACTTC.

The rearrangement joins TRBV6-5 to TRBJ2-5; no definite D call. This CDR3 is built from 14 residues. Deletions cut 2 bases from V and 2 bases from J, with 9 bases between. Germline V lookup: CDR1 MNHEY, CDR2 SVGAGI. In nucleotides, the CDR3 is TGTGCCAGCAGTTACAGGTTTAGTCAAGAGACCCAGTACTTC. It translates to CASSYRFSQETQYF.

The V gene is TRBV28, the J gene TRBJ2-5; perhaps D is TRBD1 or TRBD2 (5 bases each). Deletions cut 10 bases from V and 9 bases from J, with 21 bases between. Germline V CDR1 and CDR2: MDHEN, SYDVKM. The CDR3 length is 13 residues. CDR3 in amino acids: CATRQRGMAAQYF. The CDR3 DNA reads TGTGCCACCAGACAGAGGGGTATGGCGGCCCAGTACTTC.

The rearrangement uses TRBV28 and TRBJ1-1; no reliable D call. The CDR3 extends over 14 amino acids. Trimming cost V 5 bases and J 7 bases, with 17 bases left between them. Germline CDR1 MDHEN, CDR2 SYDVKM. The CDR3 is CASSARGMGGEAFF. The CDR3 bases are TGTGCCAGCAGTGCCCGGGGTATGGGTGGTGAAGCTTTCTTT.

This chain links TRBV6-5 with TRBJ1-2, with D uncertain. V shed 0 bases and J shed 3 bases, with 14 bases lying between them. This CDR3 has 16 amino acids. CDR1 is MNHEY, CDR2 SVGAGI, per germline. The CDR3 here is CASSYSSPPGDYGYTF. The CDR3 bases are TGTGCCAGCAGTTACTCGAGTCCCCCTGGCGACTATGGCTACACCTTC.

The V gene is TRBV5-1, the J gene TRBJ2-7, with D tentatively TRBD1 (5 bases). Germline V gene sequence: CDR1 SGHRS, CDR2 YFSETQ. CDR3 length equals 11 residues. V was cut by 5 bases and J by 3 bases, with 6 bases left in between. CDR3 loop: CASRQGYEQYF. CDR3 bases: TGCGCCAGCAGGCAGGGCTACGAGCAGTACTTC.

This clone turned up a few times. The CDR3 region is CASSVAAGLTYEQYF. Written as DNA, the CDR3 is TGTGCCAGCAGCGTAGCAGCGGGACTTACCTACGAGCAGTACTTC. This rearrangement joins TRBV9 to TRBJ2-7; 7 bases align to TRBD2. The trim removed 0 bases at V and 2 bases at J, leaving 5 bases unmatched. Germline V lookup: CDR1 SGDLS, CDR2 YYNGEE. CDR3 length: 15 residues.

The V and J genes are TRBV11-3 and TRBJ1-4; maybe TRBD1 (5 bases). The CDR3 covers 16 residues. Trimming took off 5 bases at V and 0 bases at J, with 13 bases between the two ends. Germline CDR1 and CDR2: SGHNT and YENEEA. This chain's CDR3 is CASSQAGGTTNEKLFF. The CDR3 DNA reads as TGTGCCAGCAGCCAGGCGGGGGGTACAACTAATGAAAAACTGTTTTTT. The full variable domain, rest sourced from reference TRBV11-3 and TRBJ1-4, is EAGVVQSPRYKIIEKKQPVAFWCNPISGHNTLYWYLQNLGQGPELLIRYENEEAVDDSQLPKDRFSAERLKGVDSTLKIQPAELGDSAVYLCASSQAGGTTNEKLFFGSGTQLSVL.

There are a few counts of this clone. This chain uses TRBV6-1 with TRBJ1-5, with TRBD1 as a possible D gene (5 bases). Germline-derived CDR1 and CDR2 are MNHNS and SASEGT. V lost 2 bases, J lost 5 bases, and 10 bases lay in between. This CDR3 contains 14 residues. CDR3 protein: CASSERGPYQPQHF. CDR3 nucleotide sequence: TGTGCCAGCAGTGAAAGGGGCCCGTATCAGCCCCAGCATTTT.

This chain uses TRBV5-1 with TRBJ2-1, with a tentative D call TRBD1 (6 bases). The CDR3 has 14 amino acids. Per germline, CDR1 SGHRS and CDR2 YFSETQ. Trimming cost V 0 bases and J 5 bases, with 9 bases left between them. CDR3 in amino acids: CASSLGTANNEQFF. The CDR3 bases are TGCGCCAGCAGCTTGGGGACAGCAAACAATGAGCAGTTCTTC. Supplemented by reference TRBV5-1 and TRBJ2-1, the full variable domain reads KAGVTQTPRYLIKTRGQQVTLSCSPISGHRSVSWYQQTPGQGLQFLFEYFSETQRNKGNFPGRFSGRQFSNSRSEMNVSTLELGDSALYLCASSLGTANNEQFFGPGTRLTVL.

The CDR3 here is CASSPGLAADTQYF. In DNA form, the CDR3 reads TGCGCCAGCAGCCCTGGACTAGCGGCAGATACGCAGTATTTT. The chain links TRBV5-1 to TRBJ2-3, with 10 bases lining up with TRBD2. Germline CDR1 reads SGHRS; CDR2 reads YFSETQ. CDR3 length: 14 residues. Unmatched junction bases numbered 3, after V lost 4 bases and J lost 4 bases.

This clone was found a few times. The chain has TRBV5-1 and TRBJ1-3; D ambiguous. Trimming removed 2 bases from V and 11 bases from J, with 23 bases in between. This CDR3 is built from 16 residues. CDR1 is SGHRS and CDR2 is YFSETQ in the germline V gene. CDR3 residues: CASSLGDQFSGRPIYF. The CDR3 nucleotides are TGCGCCAGCAGCTTAGGTGATCAATTCTCTGGAAGACCCATATATTTT.

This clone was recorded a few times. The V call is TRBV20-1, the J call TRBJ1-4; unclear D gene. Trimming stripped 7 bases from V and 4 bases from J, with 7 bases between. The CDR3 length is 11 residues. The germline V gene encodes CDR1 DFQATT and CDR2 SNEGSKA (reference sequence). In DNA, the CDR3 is TGCAGTGTTCCTGATAATGAAAAACTGTTTTTT. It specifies CSVPDNEKLFF.

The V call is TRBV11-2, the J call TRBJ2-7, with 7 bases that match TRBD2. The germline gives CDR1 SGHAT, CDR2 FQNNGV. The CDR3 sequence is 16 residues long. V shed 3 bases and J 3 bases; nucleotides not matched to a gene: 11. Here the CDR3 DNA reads TGTGCCAGCAGCTTGGGGAGGGTAGCCCCCTTCTACGAGCAGTACTTC. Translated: CASSLGRVAPFYEQYF. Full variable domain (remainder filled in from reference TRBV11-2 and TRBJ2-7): EAGVAQSPRYKIIEKRQSVAFWCNPISGHATLYWYQQILGQGPKLLIQFQNNGVVDDSQLPKDRFSAERLKGVDSTLKIQPAKLEDSAVYLCASSLGRVAPFYEQYFGPGTRLTVT.

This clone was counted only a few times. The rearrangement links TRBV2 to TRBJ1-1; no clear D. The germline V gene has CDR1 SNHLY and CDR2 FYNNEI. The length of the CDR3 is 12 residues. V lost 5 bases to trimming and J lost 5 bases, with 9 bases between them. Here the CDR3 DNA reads TGTGCCAGCAGTCCTGGTTGGACTGAAGCTTTCTTT. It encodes CASSPGWTEAFF.

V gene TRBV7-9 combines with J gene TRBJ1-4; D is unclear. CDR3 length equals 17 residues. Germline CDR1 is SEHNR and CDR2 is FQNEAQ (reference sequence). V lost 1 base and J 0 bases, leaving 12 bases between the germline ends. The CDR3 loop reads CASSLGSGITTNEKLFF. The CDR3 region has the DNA TGTGCCAGCAGCTTAGGGTCCGGAATAACAACTAATGAAAAACTGTTTTTT.

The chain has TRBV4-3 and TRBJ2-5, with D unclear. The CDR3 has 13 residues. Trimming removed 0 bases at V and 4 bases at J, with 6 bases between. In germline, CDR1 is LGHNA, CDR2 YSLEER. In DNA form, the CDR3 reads TGCGCCAGCAGCCAAGAGCTCCGAGAGACCCAGTACTTC. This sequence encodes CASSQELRETQYF.

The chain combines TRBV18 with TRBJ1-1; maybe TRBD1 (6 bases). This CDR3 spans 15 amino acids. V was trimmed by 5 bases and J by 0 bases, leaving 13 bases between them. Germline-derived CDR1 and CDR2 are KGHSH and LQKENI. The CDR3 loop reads CASSGGYGMNTEAFF. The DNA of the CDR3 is TGTGCCAGCTCAGGGGGCTACGGGATGAACACTGAAGCTTTCTTT.

In DNA form, the CDR3 reads TGTGCCAGCAGCTTAGGGCAGAACCCCTACGAGCAGTACTTC. Translation: CASSLGQNPYEQYF. This chain connects TRBV7-9 to TRBJ2-7; D is unresolved. CDR3 length: 14 amino acids. Germline CDR1 reads SEHNR; CDR2 reads FQNEAQ (reference sequence). Trimming took 1 base from V and 2 from J, leaving 9 bases between them.

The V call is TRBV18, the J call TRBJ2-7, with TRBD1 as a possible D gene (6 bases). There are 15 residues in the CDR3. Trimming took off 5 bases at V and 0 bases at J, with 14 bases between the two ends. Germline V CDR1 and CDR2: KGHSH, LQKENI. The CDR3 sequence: CASSGQRSSSYEQYF. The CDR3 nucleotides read TGTGCCAGCTCAGGACAGAGATCTAGCTCCTACGAGCAGTACTTC.

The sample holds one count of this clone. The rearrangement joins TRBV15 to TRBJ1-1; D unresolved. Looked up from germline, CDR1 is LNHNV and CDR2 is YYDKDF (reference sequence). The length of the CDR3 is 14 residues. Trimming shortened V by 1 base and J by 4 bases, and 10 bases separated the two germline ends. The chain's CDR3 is CATSRVREFTEAFF. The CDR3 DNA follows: TGTGCCACCAGCAGAGTTAGGGAATTCACTGAAGCTTTCTTT.

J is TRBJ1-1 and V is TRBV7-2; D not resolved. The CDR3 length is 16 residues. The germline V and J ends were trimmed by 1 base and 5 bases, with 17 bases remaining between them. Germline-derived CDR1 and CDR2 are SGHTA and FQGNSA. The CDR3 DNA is TGTGCCAGCAGCTTAGTCCCGGGCGGATTAGGTACTGAAGCTTTCTTT. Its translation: CASSLVPGGLGTEAFF.